This TCR beta chain was found in a study of blood T cell repertoires in COVID-19. Study overall: The origin of the acute and convalescent COVID-19 samples was the United States, Italy and Spain.

The germline gives CDR1 WSHSY, CDR2 SAAADI. Trimming removed 3 bases at V and 0 bases at J, with 3 bases between. The CDR3 is 13 amino acids. Per the original data handling: Cell counts per sample came from amplifying reference gene primers. TCRdb's copy holds only in-frame clones and misses some; the assay was immunoSEQ multiplex PCR. The D gene and trimming were derived from the DNA, and the V and J assignments and clone size from that table. The sample has about 350,000 clones; approximately 91% are singletons. Participants were aged roughly 18 to 90 years, lived in over 20 US areas, and enrolled virtually. Allocation to cohorts depended on clinical history reported by the participants.

Sequenced sample: PBMCs or T cells enriched from blood (not recorded which). The J gene is TRBJ1-5, the V gene TRBV10-2; D gene uncertain. This clonotype originated in a woman in her twenties or thirties who had been exposed to COVID-19. The CDR3 bases are TGCGCCAGCAGTGACGGTAGCAATCAGCCCCAGCATTTT. This sequence encodes CASSDGSNQPQHF.